Listed here are 15 T cell receptor beta chains from one sample, sequenced in a study of CD8 T cells in Susac syndrome. The RNA input was about 0.5 to 1 ug, and it was reverse transcribed with random hexamers. TCRdb used MiXCR to reprocess the immunoSEQ multiplex PCR reads, holding one entry per CDR3 protein. The table lists 150,000 to 180,000 distinct CDR3 sequences, about 94% of them singletons. Source material: CD8+ T cells from PBMCs. These TCRs come from a human donor with multiple sclerosis.

DNA of the CDR3: TGTGCCACCAGCAGAGCCCGCGGGACAGGGGGCAATGAGCAGTTCTTC. Its translation is CATSRARGTGGNEQFF. The chain employs TRBV15 and TRBJ2-1; 11 nucleotides line up with TRBD1. V trimming: 1 base; J trimming: 6 bases; junction bases outside the gene matches: 5. The CDR3 covers 16 residues. CDR1 is LNHNV and CDR2 is YYDKDF in the germline V gene (reference sequence).

V gene TRBV9 combines with J gene TRBJ2-1, with 7 nucleotides matching TRBD1. Germline-derived CDR1 and CDR2 are SGDLS and YYNGEE. The CDR3 loop spans 17 amino acids. J lost 4 bases, V lost 7 bases, and 17 bases had no gene match. CDR3 nucleotide sequence: TGTGCCAGCCGCTCGACAGGGTCTTTACAGGATTACAATGAGCAGTTCTTC. It specifies CASRSTGSLQDYNEQFF.

This chain's CDR3 is CASSQEHPGENTEAFF. The CDR3 DNA sequence: TGTGCCAGCAGCCAAGAACATCCAGGGGAAAACACTGAAGCTTTCTTT. The chain carries TRBV3-1 and TRBJ1-1, with D perhaps matching TRBD1 (6 bases). Germline lookup yields CDR1 LGHDT and CDR2 YNNKEL (reference sequence). This CDR3 comprises 16 residues. V shed 0 bases and J shed 2 bases, with 13 bases lying between them.

This chain uses TRBV28 with TRBJ1-2, with 8 bases matching TRBD1. Germline CDR1 and CDR2: MDHEN and SYDVKM. The V gene end was trimmed by 1 base and the J gene end by 7 bases; junction bases not matched to a gene: 8. This CDR3 comprises 15 residues. The DNA of the CDR3 is TGTGCCAGCAGTTTATATCGGGGGGACAGGAGTGGCTACACCTTC. It specifies CASSLYRGDRSGYTF.

V usage is TRBV27 and J usage is TRBJ2-1, with D unclear. Trimming stripped 5 bases from V and 7 bases from J, with 9 bases between. This CDR3 region has 12 residues. Germline-derived CDR1 and CDR2 are MNHEY and SMNVEV (reference sequence). CDR3 region: CASSARKNEQFF. CDR3 nucleotide sequence: TGTGCCAGCAGTGCAAGAAAGAATGAGCAGTTCTTC.

For the CDR3, the DNA is TGTGCCACCAGCACAGGGTTGAGTGGCACCGGGGAGCTGTTTTTT. Its protein product is CATSTGLSGTGELFF. This chain joins TRBV15 and TRBJ2-2; maybe TRBD1 (5 bases). Per the germline V gene, CDR1 is LNHNV and CDR2 is YYDKDF (reference sequence). The V end was cut by 4 bases, the J end by 4 bases, with 13 bases between. This CDR3 comprises 15 residues.

Only one count was recorded for this clonotype. The V and J genes are TRBV4-3 and TRBJ2-5, with unresolved D. The CDR3 spans 15 residues. V lost 1 base and J lost 5, with 14 bases in between. CDR1 and CDR2 (germline): LGHNA, YSLEER. CDR3 sequence: CASSQANVARETQYF. As DNA, the CDR3 is TGCGCCAGCAGCCAAGCAAACGTAGCCAGGGAGACCCAGTACTTC.

The CDR3 DNA reads as TGTGCCAGCAGCTCCCGCTTGGATGGCGAAAAACTGTTTTTT. Translation gives CASSSRLDGEKLFF. The rearrangement joins TRBV13 to TRBJ1-4; D is uncertain. The germline V and J ends were trimmed by 4 bases and 8 bases, with 14 bases remaining between them. This CDR3 contains 14 residues. The germline gives CDR1 PRHDT, CDR2 FYEKMQ (reference sequence).

The rearrangement joins TRBV11-2 to TRBJ1-2, with D unclear. V shed 1 base and J shed 4 bases, with 13 bases lying between them. Germline V gene data show CDR1 as SGHAT and CDR2 as FQNNGV. This CDR3 is built from 15 residues. The CDR3 loop is CASSLVGGRAYGYTF. The CDR3 DNA is TGTGCCAGCAGCTTAGTTGGAGGTCGGGCCTATGGCTACACCTTC.

CDR3 amino acids: CASSPQGLWNEQFF. The CDR3 DNA is TGTGCCAGCAGCCCTCAGGGGCTTTGGAATGAGCAGTTCTTC. This chain links TRBV3-1 with TRBJ2-1; D might be TRBD1 (6 bases). Germline values: CDR1 LGHDT, CDR2 YNNKEL (reference sequence). There are 14 residues in the CDR3. V was pared by 4 bases and J by 7 bases, with 14 bases between.

The chain has TRBV20-1 and TRBJ1-2; possibly TRBD1 for D (5 bases). Germline assignment: CDR1 DFQATT and CDR2 SNEGSKA (reference sequence). The CDR3 contains 16 residues. With 6 bases removed from V and 0 bases from J, the gap between germline ends came to 20 bases. This chain's CDR3 is CSAHPVGDRTNYGYTF. The CDR3 DNA reads as TGCAGTGCCCACCCTGTGGGGGATAGAACTAACTATGGCTACACCTTC.

The chain carries TRBV5-1 and TRBJ1-1; no reliable D call. The V end lost 3 bases, the J end lost 1 base, and 19 bases lay between the germline ends. The CDR3 extends over 17 amino acids. Germline CDR1 and CDR2: SGHRS and YFSETQ. CDR3 sequence: CASSSSFSGVQNTEAFF. DNA for the CDR3: TGCGCCAGCAGCTCCTCCTTCTCCGGGGTTCAGAACACTGAAGCTTTCTTT.

This rearrangement joins TRBV5-6 to TRBJ2-5; possibly TRBD2 for D (6 bases). CDR3 length: 13 residues. The V end was cut by 4 bases, the J end by 6 bases, with 13 bases between. Germline V gene lookup returns CDR1 SGHDT and CDR2 YYEEEE. CDR3 DNA: TGTGCCAGCAGCCCGACGGCGGGGAAGACCCAGTACTTC. This encodes CASSPTAGKTQYF.

V is TRBV5-1 and J is TRBJ2-7, with a weak D call TRBD2 (6 bases). Deletions cut 4 bases from V and 6 bases from J, with 20 bases between. Germline V gene lookup returns CDR1 SGHRS and CDR2 YFSETQ. The CDR3 spans 15 residues. This CDR3 reads CASSPLGGLRSEQYF. In DNA, the CDR3 is TGCGCCAGCAGCCCCCTAGGAGGGCTGCGGTCCGAGCAGTACTTC.

The chain is built from TRBV27 and TRBJ1-6; a possible D gene is TRBD1 (6 bases). The V gene lost 2 bases and the J gene lost 10 bases, with 18 bases spanning the gap. This CDR3 is built from 16 residues. Per the germline V gene, CDR1 is MNHEY and CDR2 is SMNVEV (reference sequence). CDR3: CASSLRSAGARSPLHF. CDR3 bases: TGTGCCAGCAGTTTAAGGTCGGCAGGGGCAAGGTCACCCCTCCACTTT.